This T cell receptor (beta chain) was found in a study of blood T cell repertoires in COVID-19. Looking at the study overall: From T cells, B-cell-depleted T cells, or PBMCs came the material, which was cDNA or gDNA.

Original analysis: For nucleated cells, counts were estimated from reference gene primer amplification. Clones were read by immunoSEQ multiplex PCR, and TCRdb kept only the in-frame ones, dropping some. That table supplies the V and J calls and clone size; D and trimming were determined from the DNA. The data show over 200,000 clones, over 80% seen once. Germline CDR1 is GTSNPN and CDR2 is SVGIG (reference sequence). Unmatched junction bases numbered 10, after V lost 3 bases and J lost 7 bases. This CDR3 region has 16 residues. Which cohort a participant joined came from the clinical history participants gave. Two negative PCRs, clearance, or symptom resolution had been documented for recovered Cohort 3 donors.

The chain couples TRBV30 to TRBJ2-1, with 12 bases aligning to TRBD2. This receptor was obtained from a woman aged 40 to 50 who had recovered from COVID-19. Source material: PBMCs or T cells enriched from blood (not recorded which). As DNA, the CDR3 is TGTGCCTGGAGAGAACCTAGCGGGAGGGCGTGGAATGAGCAGTTCTTC. Residues: CAWREPSGRAWNEQFF. Based on the CDR3 plus reference TRBV30 and TRBJ2-1, the full variable domain is SQTIHQWPATLVQPVGSPLSLECTVEGTSNPNLYWYRQAAGRGLQLLFYSVGIGQISSEVPQNLSASRPQDRQFILSSKKLLLSDSGFYLCAWREPSGRAWNEQFFGPGTRLTVL.